The clone carrying this TCR beta chain was seen only a few times. The target antigen is unknown. TCR beta CDR3 regions were amplified from RNA transcripts. TCR CDR3 regions were first amplified by RT-PCR with HTBI primers. One entry per CDR3 protein results from TCRdb running MiXCR on the multiplex PCR reads. This table has 300,000 to 450,000 distinct CDR3 sequences, 25% appearing once. The source of the sample is a study of T cells in Graves' hyperthyroidism and ophthalmopathy. General study results and limits: A model using 13 V-J features told ophthalmopathy apart from stable hyperthyroidism. A median 6.5 months before onset, the model predicted ophthalmopathy.

V was cut by 3 bases and J by 4 bases, with 12 bases left in between. Germline V CDR1 and CDR2: MNHEY, SMNVEV (reference sequence). The length of the CDR3 is 14 residues. Absence of ophthalmopathy progression within 18 months defined stable Graves' hyperthyroidism. In making diagnoses, clinical symptoms, serum thyroxine and TRAb, thyroid ultrasound and orbital computed tomography were all used. The receptor was derived from a man aged 50 to 59 with Graves' hyperthyroidism. V and J are TRBV27 and TRBJ1-2; no clear D gene. Sequenced input: blood. The CDR3: CASSFNMEAYGYTF. The CDR3, as DNA: TGTGCCAGCAGTTTTAATATGGAGGCCTATGGCTACACCTTC.